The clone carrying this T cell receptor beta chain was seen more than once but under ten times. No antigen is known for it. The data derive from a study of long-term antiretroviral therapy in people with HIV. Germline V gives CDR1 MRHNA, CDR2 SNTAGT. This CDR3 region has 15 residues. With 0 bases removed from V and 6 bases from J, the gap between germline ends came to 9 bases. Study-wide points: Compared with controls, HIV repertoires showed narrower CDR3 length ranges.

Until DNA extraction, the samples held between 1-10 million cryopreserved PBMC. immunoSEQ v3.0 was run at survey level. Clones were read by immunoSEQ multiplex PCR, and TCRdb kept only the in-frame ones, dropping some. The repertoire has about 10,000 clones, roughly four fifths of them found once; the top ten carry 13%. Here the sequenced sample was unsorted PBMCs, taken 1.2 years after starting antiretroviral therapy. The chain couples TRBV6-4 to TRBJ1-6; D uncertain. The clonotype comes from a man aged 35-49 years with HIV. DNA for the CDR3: TGTGCCAGCAGTGACTCTATGGACCCTAATTCACCCCTCCACTTT. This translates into CASSDSMDPNSPLHF.